A single sample gave rise to the 11 T cell receptor beta chains below, sequenced in a study of cytotoxic CD8 clonotypes in ibrutinib-treated CLL. Using immunoSEQ multiplex PCR, the repertoire was profiled, and TCRdb retains in-frame clones only, with some absent. This sample has more than 75,000 clones, with approximately 77% found just once. The specimen comprised PBMCs, sampled after 24 months of ibrutinib treatment. The receptors shown here come from a human donor with chronic lymphocytic leukemia.

The genes are TRBV9 and TRBJ2-1; 8 bases align to TRBD2. J gave up 3 bases and V 1 base, and 6 bases lay outside the gene matches. The CDR3 is 16 amino acids. Germline CDR1 SGDLS, CDR2 YYNGEE. CDR3 DNA sequence: TGTGCCAGCAGCGTATCCGGGAGGGCCCTCTACAATGAGCAGTTCTTC. It codes for CASSVSGRALYNEQFF.

CDR3 DNA sequence: TGTGCCAGTAGTATATGGGGCAATCAGCCCCAGCATTTT. It yields the protein CASSIWGNQPQHF. The chain joins TRBV19 to TRBJ1-5; the D is unclear. The ends were cut back, 2 bases at V and 2 bases at J, with 4 bases in the middle. CDR3 length: 13 amino acids. The germline V gene has CDR1 LNHDA and CDR2 SQIVND (reference sequence).

J is TRBJ2-4 and V is TRBV5-1; 11 bases agree with TRBD2. The length of the CDR3 is 16 residues. Germline assignment: CDR1 SGHRS and CDR2 YFSETQ. The V and J ends lost 0 bases and 9 bases, in that order; junction bases with no gene match: 8. CDR3 amino acids: CASSLATSGGGVIQYF. CDR3 in DNA: TGCGCCAGCAGCTTGGCTACTAGCGGGGGCGGGGTCATTCAGTACTTC.

DNA for the CDR3: TGTGCCAGTAGTAAGGGATCCTACGAGCAGTACTTC. Amino acid sequence: CASSKGSYEQYF. The chain links TRBV7-9 to TRBJ2-7; D unresolved. The CDR3 has 12 amino acids. Trimming took 9 bases from V and 1 from J, leaving 10 bases between them. From germline, CDR1 is SEHNR and CDR2 FQNEAQ (reference sequence).

This chain uses TRBV9 with TRBJ2-1; 11 bases agree with TRBD2. V gave up 2 bases and J gave up 6 bases; unmatched junction bases: 4. From germline, CDR1 is SGDLS and CDR2 YYNGEE. The CDR3 runs 15 residues. The CDR3 bases are TGTGCCAGCAGCGTGACTAGCGGGGAAACCAATGAGCAGTTCTTC. Amino acids: CASSVTSGETNEQFF. Based on the CDR3 plus reference TRBV9 and TRBJ2-1, the full variable domain is DSGVTQTPKHLITATGQRVTLRCSPRSGDLSVYWYQQSLDQGLQFLIQYYNGEERAKGNILERFSAQQFPDLHSELNLSSLELGDSALYFCASSVTSGETNEQFFGPGTRLTVL.

V usage is TRBV28 and J usage is TRBJ1-5, with D perhaps TRBD1 (6 bases). CDR3 size: 16 residues. Trimming cost V 2 bases and J 6 bases, with 17 bases left between them. Germline V gives CDR1 MDHEN, CDR2 SYDVKM. As DNA, the CDR3 is TGTGCCAGCAGTTTAGGCGACGGGGGCATTGGTCAGCCCCAGCATTTT. Protein product: CASSLGDGGIGQPQHF.

The chain uses TRBV14 and TRBJ2-7; 10 bases line up with TRBD1. The trim removed 1 base at V and 0 bases at J, leaving 0 bases unmatched. From germline, CDR1 is SGHDN and CDR2 FVKESK. The CDR3 has 15 amino acids. CDR3 loop: CASSQGQGASYEQYF. CDR3 sequence (DNA): TGTGCCAGCAGCCAAGGACAGGGGGCCTCCTACGAGCAGTACTTC.

V is TRBV5-1 and J is TRBJ1-5; D not resolved. Deletions cut 1 base from V and 0 bases from J, with 8 bases between. Germline values: CDR1 SGHRS, CDR2 YFSETQ. The CDR3 has 15 amino acids. CDR3 sequence: CASSLSGNSNQPQHF. The CDR3 nucleotides are TGCGCCAGCAGCTTGTCAGGAAATAGCAATCAGCCCCAGCATTTT.

The chain couples TRBV28 to TRBJ2-2; D possibly uses TRBD1 or TRBD2 (5 bases each). V lost 7 bases to trimming and J lost 13 bases, with 22 bases between them. CDR3 length: 14 residues. Looked up from germline, CDR1 is MDHEN and CDR2 is SYDVKM. CDR3 residues: CASTPLGRVRGLFF. The CDR3 bases are TGTGCCAGCACCCCCCTGGGACGGGTTCGAGGGCTGTTTTTT.

This clone was seen ten or more times. The CDR3 nucleotides are TGTGCCAGCGCCGGGACAGGGGGCTGGGAGCAGTTCTTC. Its translation: CASAGTGGWEQFF. The rearrangement uses TRBV28 and TRBJ2-1; 12 bases map to TRBD1. The CDR3 sequence is 13 residues long. CDR1 is MDHEN, CDR2 SYDVKM, per germline. V lost 8 bases and J lost 10; bases outside the gene matches: 6.

This clone was recorded at least ten times. The rearrangement links TRBV4-3 to TRBJ2-2; D remains unclear. The length of the CDR3 is 14 residues. Germline V gives CDR1 LGHNA, CDR2 YSLEER. Trimming stripped 0 bases from V and 5 bases from J, with 7 bases between. The CDR3 DNA is TGCGCCAGCAGCCAAGAGAAGGTGACCGGGGAGCTGTTTTTT. Its translation is CASSQEKVTGELFF.